This entry describes one TCR beta chain. This clonotype has just a few counts. The antigen it recognizes is unknown. No clone much larger than this one lies a single base away; base qualities are absent. The CDR3 contains 15 residues, cysteine and phenylalanine counted. The retained sequence is limited to the CDR3, 45 bases, with the frame set at the first base. Via the germline V gene, CDR1 is LGHNA and CDR2 YSLEER. The germline V end is reduced by 3 bases and the J end by 5 bases; junction bases left unmatched: 6. TCR cDNA was synthesized by 5'RACE template switching, which introduced a universal primer site and unique molecular identifiers. Priming of cDNA synthesis was performed from both the TCR alpha and TCR beta constant segments. Libraries were amplified in two PCR steps, with sample barcodes and sequencing adapters added in the second step. Libraries were sequenced on Illumina HiSeq 2500 (2x100 bp) or NovaSeq (2x150 bp). As for the original processing: MIGEC was used to demultiplex reads and collapse the reads into UMI consensus sequences, and MiXCR was used for V(D)J alignment. Clonotypes responding to the vaccine were identified with edgeR on replicate PBMC samples, with the criteria of FDR below 0.01 and a log2 fold change above 5 up to day 15. Bulk clonotypes were assigned CD4 or CD8 identity according to which sequenced CD4 or CD8 repertoire held them at higher abundance. TCRdb reran the public reads through fastp at Q25 and MiXCR, keeping productive beta chains. Entries that share a CDR3 protein sequence are merged under the most common genes and DNA. V and J calls and clone size were set by TCRdb, not the authors. The table for this sample lists 250,000 or so distinct CDR3 sequences; over 6.5% of them were counted only once. The ten largest clones represent 1% to 1.2% of the sample.

The sample originates from a study of T cells after yellow fever vaccination (dated by TCRdb to the late 2010s). About the full investigation: The SMART-Seq v4 Ultra Low Input RNA kit was used to prepare libraries from fractions with low cell numbers. To track T-cell clones before and after primary and booster YFV17D yellow fever vaccination, bulk TCR alpha and beta repertoires were sequenced longitudinally. Blood samples were taken at several timepoints before and after primary and secondary immunization, and bulk PBMC replicates and cell subsets were isolated. The cohort comprised two healthy male donors, one aged 18 to 29 and one aged 30 to 39 years.

This specimen's treatment or condition label, interpreted: live attenuated yellow fever vaccine strain. A standard Ficoll-Paque protocol was used to isolate PBMCs from peripheral blood. CD4 and CD8 T-cell fractions were isolated with Dynabeads CD4 and CD8 positive selection kits. TriZol was used to extract RNA from bulk PBMCs, from CD4 and CD8 fractions, and from dextramer-positive and dextramer-negative fractions. Study-level results and caveats: Compared with the primary T-cell response, the secondary T-cell response was weaker but faster, peaking on day 5 rather than day 15. Most clones expanded after primary vaccination were re-detected after the booster (96% of CD4 and approximately 88% of CD8), suggesting broad memory maintenance. A small share of clonotypes was detected in both CD4 and CD8 compartments, with the overlap likely arising from convergent recombination. Only two donors were included in the study, so the extent to which the findings can be generalized is limited. Because abundant contaminating clonotypes from the bulk population could be contained in FACS-sorted repertoires, computational filtering was required.

The rearrangement joined TRBV4-3 to TRBJ2-7; 11 middle bases align to TRBD1. The sequencing used CD4+ T cells sorted from PBMCs, collected on the day of the yellow fever booster vaccination. This receptor was identified in a man between 25 and 39 years old who received the YFV17D yellow fever vaccine. For the CDR3, the sequence is CASSQGTGGGNEQYF. In nucleotides, the sequence is TGCGCCAGCAGCCAGGGGACAGGGGGAGGCAACGAGCAGTACTTC.